This T cell receptor (beta chain) was observed in a study of T cell repertoires in cytomegalovirus infection. The CDR3 has 17 amino acids. Germline loops: CDR1 MGHRA, CDR2 YSYEKL. V lost 1 base and J 7 bases, leaving 17 bases between the germline ends. Study-level points and caveats: Of the TCR beta families, the public ones yielded a cumulative frequency that identified carriers of CMV plus the relevant HLA.

TCRdb reprocessed the reads via MiXCR and lists one record per CDR3 protein. The sample shows roughly 54,000 distinct CDR3 sequences, approximately 36% of them seen only once. The table lists this clonotype with a few counts. Its antigen is unknown. Sequencing was done on a sample of PBMCs, sequenced either directly or after in vitro stimulation (not recorded which). The TCR originated in a human donor in good health (CMV status not recorded). Some clones in this sample may be carry-over from other donors' samples. The J gene is TRBJ1-6, the V gene TRBV4-1; D is unresolved. This CDR3 reads CASSQGFGGGYNSPLHF. The CDR3 nucleotides read TGCGCCAGCAGCCAAGGGTTTGGAGGCGGGTACAATTCACCCCTCCACTTT.